This T cell receptor beta chain was recorded in a study of blood T cell repertoires in COVID-19. Study as a whole: The United States, Italy and Spain supplied acute and convalescent COVID-19 samples. From T cells, B-cell-depleted T cells, or PBMCs came the material, which was cDNA or gDNA.

This clone was picked up one time. The V end was cut by 0 bases, the J end by 0 bases, with 11 bases between. Germline-derived CDR1 and CDR2 are MGHRA and YSYEKL. This CDR3 region has 16 residues. In the original workflow: The assay estimated nucleated cells by amplifying reference gene primers. The protocol was immunoSEQ multiplex PCR, while the TCRdb copy is restricted to in-frame clones and leaves out a portion. The V and J calls and the clone size are those of that table, but D and trimming were determined from the DNA. The profile shows under 300,000 clones, over 75% of them singletons. This rearrangement joins TRBV4-1 to TRBJ1-1; D unclear. The sequencing input was peripheral blood. This TCR was sampled from a human donor in a cohort sampled during active COVID-19. The DNA for the CDR3 is TGCGCCAGCAGCCAAGATCCCCCACTCATGAACACTGAAGCTTTCTTT. Protein: CASSQDPPLMNTEAFF.